This T cell receptor (beta chain) was profiled in a study of breast tumors, draining lymph nodes, adjacent tissues. At least ten counts were recorded for this clonotype. TCRdb recomputed calls from the multiplex PCR reads with MiXCR, one row per CDR3 protein. The table has fewer than 200,000 distinct CDR3 sequences, around a third seen once; the top ten hold less than 4%. The CDR3 spans 14 residues. V was cut by 3 bases and J by 0 bases, with 10 bases left in between. Germline CDR1 reads SGHNT; CDR2 reads YYREEE (reference sequence). Breast cancer patients provided tissue from their axillary draining lymph nodes.

V is TRBV5-4 and J is TRBJ2-7, with D perhaps TRBD2 (5 bases). This TCR was sampled from a female donor with breast cancer. Some clones in this sample may be carry-over from other donors' samples. The specimen sequenced was axillary lymph node tissue. As DNA, the CDR3 is TGTGCCAGCAGCTCCGACGGGGACTCCTACGAGCAGTACTTC. This encodes CASSSDGDSYEQYF.